Each of the 10 T cell receptor beta chains below was sequenced from the same sample in a study of T-cell memory formation after mild COVID-19. TCRdb itself ran the 5' RACE reads through MiXCR, one entry per CDR3 protein. The profile shows a few hundred thousand distinct CDR3 sequences, roughly 17% of them singletons. Sequenced: PBMCs or a T cell subset sorted from them (not recorded which). These TCRs come from a man aged 18-30 years who had mild COVID-19 (a few samples of this study predate the infection). Cell type and time point are not known.

There are a few counts of this clonotype. This rearrangement joins TRBV7-8 to TRBJ2-2; D unclear. CDR3 length equals 19 residues. V was pared by 1 base and J by 0 bases, with 18 bases between. Looked up from germline, CDR1 is SGHVS and CDR2 is FQNEAQ. For the CDR3, the DNA is TGTGCCAGCAGCTTAGTTAGGTCCAGCCTAATAACGAACACCGGGGAGCTGTTTTTT. Its protein is CASSLVRSSLITNTGELFF.

This clonotype was detected only a few times. The chain uses TRBV7-2 and TRBJ2-4; D ambiguous. Trimming shortened V by 4 bases and J by 6 bases, and 10 bases separated the two germline ends. The germline V gene has CDR1 SGHTA and CDR2 FQGNSA. CDR3 length: 13 residues. The CDR3 coding sequence is TGTGCCAGCAGCTCTGGCGGCCCAAACATTCAGTACTTC. Protein sequence: CASSSGGPNIQYF.

A few counts support this clonotype. The chain is built from TRBV27 and TRBJ2-3, with 9 nucleotides matching TRBD2. CDR1 MNHEY and CDR2 SMNVEV come from the germline V gene (reference sequence). This CDR3 is built from 16 residues. V gave up 5 bases and J gave up 4 bases; unmatched junction bases: 10. For the CDR3, the DNA is TGTGCCAGCAGTCCCGTCAGCGGGGGGACTTCAGATACGCAGTATTTT. Its translation is CASSPVSGGTSDTQYF.

This clonotype was detected a few times. The chain has TRBV13 and TRBJ2-1, with 10 positions matching TRBD2. V shed 6 bases, J shed 2 bases, and the junction held 4 bases outside the gene matches. The CDR3 length is 15 residues. Germline CDR1 PRHDT, CDR2 FYEKMQ (reference sequence). CDR3 DNA sequence: TGTGCCAGCAGTCTAGCGGGGGTCCCCTACAATGAGCAGTTCTTC. It translates to CASSLAGVPYNEQFF.

This chain uses TRBV4-3 with TRBJ2-3; D possibly corresponds to TRBD1 (6 bases). Trimming removed 1 base from V and 1 base from J, with 12 bases in between. The germline CDR1 and CDR2 sequences are LGHNA and YSLEER. The CDR3 contains 16 residues. In DNA, the CDR3 is TGCGCCAGCAGCCAAGCCACAGGGACGGGCACAGATACGCAGTATTTT. This encodes CASSQATGTGTDTQYF.

This clonotype turned up a few times. The rearrangement links TRBV24-1 to TRBJ2-5; 7 bases are shared with TRBD1. CDR3 length: 12 amino acids. The trim removed 5 bases at V and 4 bases at J, leaving 0 bases unmatched. CDR1 is KGHDR and CDR2 is SFDVKD in the germline V gene. CDR3 sequence (DNA): TGTGCCACCAGTGGACAGGGAGAGACCCAGTACTTC. It translates to CATSGQGETQYF.

Only a few counts were recorded for this clonotype. This chain links TRBV12-3 or TRBV12-4 with TRBJ2-5; D remains ambiguous. Trimming pared 3 bases from V and 0 bases from J, leaving 8 bases between. The CDR3 extends over 14 amino acids. In DNA, the CDR3 is TGTGCCAGCAGTTTCGCAGCCGACCAAGAGACCCAGTACTTC. Amino acid sequence: CASSFAADQETQYF.

This clonotype was picked up a small number of times. The rearrangement joins TRBV5-1 to TRBJ1-3; D unclear. CDR1 and CDR2 (germline): SGHRS, YFSETQ. The V gene lost 3 bases and the J gene lost 0 bases, with 7 bases spanning the gap. CDR3 length: 14 residues. DNA for the CDR3: TGCGCCAGCAGCTCCGGAAGCTCTGGAAACACCATATATTTT. The encoded protein is CASSSGSSGNTIYF.

This rearrangement joins TRBV4-2 to TRBJ2-2, with TRBD2 matching over 10 bases. V gave up 7 bases and J gave up 1 base; unmatched junction bases: 15. The CDR3 consists of 19 residues. Germline V gene lookup returns CDR1 LGHNA and CDR2 YNFKEQ. CDR3 loop: CASIWIERGGPRNTGELFF. The CDR3, as DNA: TGTGCCAGCATATGGATAGAGCGGGGGGGCCCCCGGAACACCGGGGAGCTGTTTTTT.

The gene calls are TRBV18 and TRBJ1-2, with 11 bases aligning to TRBD1. Trimming at V came to 6 bases and at J to 3 bases, leaving 6 bases not matched to a gene. The CDR3 runs 15 residues. Germline CDR1 and CDR2: KGHSH and LQKENI. For the CDR3, the DNA is TGTGCCAGCTCCCAAGGACAGGGGGCGTACTATGGCTACACCTTC. Its protein is CASSQGQGAYYGYTF.